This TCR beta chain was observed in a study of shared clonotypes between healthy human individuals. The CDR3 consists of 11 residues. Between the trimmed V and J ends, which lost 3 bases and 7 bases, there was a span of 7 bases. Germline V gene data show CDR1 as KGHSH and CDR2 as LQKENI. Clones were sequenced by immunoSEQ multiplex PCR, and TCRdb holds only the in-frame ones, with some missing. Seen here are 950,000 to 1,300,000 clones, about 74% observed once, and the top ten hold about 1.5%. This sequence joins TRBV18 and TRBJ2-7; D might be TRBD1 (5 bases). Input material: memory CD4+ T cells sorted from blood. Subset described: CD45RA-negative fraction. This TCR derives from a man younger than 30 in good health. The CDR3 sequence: CASSPQGEQYF. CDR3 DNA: TGTGCCAGCTCACCTCAGGGAGAGCAGTACTTC.